The clone carrying this TCR beta chain has more than one count but fewer than ten. The data stem from a study of blood T cell repertoires in COVID-19. Overall study: In each case, the material was cDNA or gDNA derived from T cells, B-cell-depleted T cells, or PBMCs.

Participant ages covered roughly 18 to 89 years across 20 to 30 US areas. Categorization into cohorts depended on clinical history that participants reported. Study processing details: Reference gene primer amplification in the assay estimated nucleated cell counts. Using immunoSEQ multiplex PCR, the repertoire was profiled, and TCRdb retains in-frame clones only, with some absent. That table is the source of V, J and clone size, and D and trimming were worked out from the DNA. The sample holds some 220,000 clones, about 88% seen once. The CDR3 is made up of 14 amino acids. The V gene lost 2 bases and the J gene lost 0 bases, with 6 bases spanning the gap. Germline V gives CDR1 SGHTA, CDR2 FQGTGA.

This TCR came from a woman aged 25-40 years who had recovered from COVID-19. Sequenced: PBMCs or T cells enriched from blood (not recorded which). The chain has TRBV7-3 and TRBJ2-3; a possible D gene is TRBD1 (5 bases). This CDR3 is CASSLGASTDTQYF. In nucleotides, the CDR3 is TGTGCCAGCAGCTTAGGGGCTAGCACAGATACGCAGTATTTT.